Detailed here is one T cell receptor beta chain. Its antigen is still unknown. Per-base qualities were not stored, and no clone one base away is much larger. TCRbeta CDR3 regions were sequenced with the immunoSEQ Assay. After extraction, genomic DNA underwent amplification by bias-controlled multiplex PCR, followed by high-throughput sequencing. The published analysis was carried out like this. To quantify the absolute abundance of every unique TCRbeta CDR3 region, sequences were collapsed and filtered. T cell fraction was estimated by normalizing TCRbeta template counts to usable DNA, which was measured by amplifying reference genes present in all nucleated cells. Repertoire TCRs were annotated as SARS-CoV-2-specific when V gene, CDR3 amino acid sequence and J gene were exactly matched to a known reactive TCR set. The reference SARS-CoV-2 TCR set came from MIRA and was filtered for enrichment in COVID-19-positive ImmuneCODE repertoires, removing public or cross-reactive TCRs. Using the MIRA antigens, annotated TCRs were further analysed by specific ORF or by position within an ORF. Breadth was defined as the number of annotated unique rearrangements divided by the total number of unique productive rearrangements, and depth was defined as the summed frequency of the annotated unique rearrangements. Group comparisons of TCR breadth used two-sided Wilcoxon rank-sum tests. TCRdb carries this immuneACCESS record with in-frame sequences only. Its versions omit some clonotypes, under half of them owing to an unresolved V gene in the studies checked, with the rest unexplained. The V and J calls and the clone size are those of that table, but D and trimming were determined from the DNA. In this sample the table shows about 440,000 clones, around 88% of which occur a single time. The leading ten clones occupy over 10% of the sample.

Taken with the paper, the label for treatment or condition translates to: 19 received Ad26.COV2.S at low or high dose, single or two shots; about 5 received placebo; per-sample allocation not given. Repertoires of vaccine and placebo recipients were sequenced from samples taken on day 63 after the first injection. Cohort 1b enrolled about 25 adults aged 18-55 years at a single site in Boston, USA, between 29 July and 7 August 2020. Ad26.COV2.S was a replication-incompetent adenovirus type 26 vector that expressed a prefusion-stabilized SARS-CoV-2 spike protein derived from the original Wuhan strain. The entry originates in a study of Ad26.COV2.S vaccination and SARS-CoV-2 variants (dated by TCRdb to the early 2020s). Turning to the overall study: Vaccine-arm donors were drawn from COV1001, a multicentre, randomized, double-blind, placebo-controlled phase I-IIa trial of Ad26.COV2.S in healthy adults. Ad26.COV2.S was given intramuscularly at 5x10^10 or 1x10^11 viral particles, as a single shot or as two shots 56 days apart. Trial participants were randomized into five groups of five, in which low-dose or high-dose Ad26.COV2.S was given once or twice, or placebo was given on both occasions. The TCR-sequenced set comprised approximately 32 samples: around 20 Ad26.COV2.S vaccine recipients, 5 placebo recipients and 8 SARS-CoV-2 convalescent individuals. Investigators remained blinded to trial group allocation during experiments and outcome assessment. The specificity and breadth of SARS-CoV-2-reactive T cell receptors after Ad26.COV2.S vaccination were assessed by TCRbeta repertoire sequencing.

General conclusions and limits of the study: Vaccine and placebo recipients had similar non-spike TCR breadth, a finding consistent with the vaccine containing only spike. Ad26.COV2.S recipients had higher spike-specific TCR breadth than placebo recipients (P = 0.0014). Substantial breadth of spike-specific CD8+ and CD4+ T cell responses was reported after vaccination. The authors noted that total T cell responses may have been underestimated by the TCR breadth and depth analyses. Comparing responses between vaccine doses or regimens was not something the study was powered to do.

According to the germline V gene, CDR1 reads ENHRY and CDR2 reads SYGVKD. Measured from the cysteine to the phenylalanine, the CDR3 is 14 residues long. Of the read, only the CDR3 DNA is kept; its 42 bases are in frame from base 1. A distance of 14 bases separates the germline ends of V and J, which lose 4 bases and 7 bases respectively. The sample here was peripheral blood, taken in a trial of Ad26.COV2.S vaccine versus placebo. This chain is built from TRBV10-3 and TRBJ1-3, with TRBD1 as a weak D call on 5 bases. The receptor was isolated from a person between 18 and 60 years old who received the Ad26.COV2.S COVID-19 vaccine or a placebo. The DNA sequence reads TGTGCCATCAGTGGAGAGCAGGGACGTAACACCATATATTTT. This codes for CAISGEQGRNTIYF.